The 17 T cell receptor beta chains listed next were all sequenced from one sample in a study of cytomegalovirus exposure and HLA in healthy donors (TCRdb year 2017). Receptor amplification or capture employed the immunoSEQ multiplex PCR assay. TCRdb limited this immuneACCESS table to in-frame rearrangements with V and J called. A share of clones is missing; checked studies link under half to unresolved V genes, and the rest is unexplained. The sample table lists over 85,000 clones, approximately 87% of them with a count of one. The ten largest clonotypes hold around 1.4% of the sample. Sequenced material: PBMCs. These receptors came from a woman in her 30s in good health and CMV-seropositive.

The CDR3 protein is CASKGGVHGYTF. In DNA, the CDR3 is TGTGCCAGCAAAGGGGGGGTCCATGGCTACACCTTC. The rearrangement links TRBV2 to TRBJ1-2, with D tentatively TRBD1 (6 bases). The CDR3 has 12 amino acids. Trimming removed 7 bases at V and 6 bases at J, with 12 bases between. Germline CDR1 SNHLY, CDR2 FYNNEI.

In its sample, this clone was seen many times. The chain recombines TRBV5-4 with TRBJ2-5; a weak D match, TRBD2 (5 bases). Trimming removed 3 bases from V and 1 base from J, with 10 bases in between. The CDR3 totals 14 residues. Per germline, CDR1 SGHNT and CDR2 YYREEE (reference sequence). CDR3 loop: CASSSRGTQETQYF. CDR3 sequence (DNA): TGTGCCAGCAGCTCACGGGGAACCCAAGAGACCCAGTACTTC. Together with reference TRBV5-4 and TRBJ2-5, the CDR3 gives the full variable domain: ETGVTQSPTHLIKTRGQQVTLRCSSQSGHNTVSWYQQALGQGPQFIFQYYREEENGRGNFPPRFSGLQFPNYSSELNVNALELDDSALYLCASSSRGTQETQYFGPGTRLLVL.

The CDR3 spells CASRTGAAGELFF. CDR3 DNA sequence: TGTGCCAGCCGGACAGGGGCCGCCGGGGAGCTGTTTTTT. The rearrangement joins TRBV27 to TRBJ2-2; TRBD1 matches at 9 bases. With V trimmed by 8 bases and J by 6 bases, 4 bases remained unmatched. The CDR3 is 13 amino acids. The V gene's germline CDR1 is MNHEY and CDR2 SMNVEV (reference sequence).

V and J are TRBV19 and TRBJ1-1; tentatively, D is TRBD1 (5 bases). The CDR3 totals 12 residues. From germline, CDR1 is LNHDA and CDR2 SQIVND (reference sequence). The V end lost 7 bases, the J end lost 4 bases, and 10 bases lay between the germline ends. CDR3 in DNA: TGTGCCAGTAAAGTGGGGGGCACTGAAGCTTTCTTT. Residues: CASKVGGTEAFF. Full variable domain (outside the CDR3, taken from reference TRBV19 and TRBJ1-1): DGGITQSPKYLFRKEGQNVTLSCEQNLNHDAMYWYRQDPGQGLRLIYYSQIVNDFQKGDIAEGYSVSREKKESFPLTVTSAQKNPTAFYLCASKVGGTEAFFGQGTRLTVV.

The chain links TRBV4-3 to TRBJ1-6; D is ambiguous. This CDR3 is built from 15 residues. Germline CDR1 LGHNA, CDR2 YSLEER. Trimming took off 0 bases at V and 7 bases at J, with 10 bases between the two ends. The CDR3 region is CASSQDRLANSPLHF. CDR3 in DNA: TGCGCCAGCAGCCAAGACAGATTAGCCAATTCACCCCTCCACTTT.

This clone has only one observation. This chain links TRBV28 with TRBJ2-2; 7 nucleotides align to TRBD1. Trimming cost V 6 bases and J 3 bases; bases outside gene matches: 7. Germline assignment: CDR1 MDHEN and CDR2 SYDVKM. CDR3 length: 15 amino acids. The CDR3, as DNA: TGTGCCAGCAGCCTAGGGGGCAGGGACACCGGGGAGCTGTTTTTT. The encoded protein is CASSLGGRDTGELFF.

J is TRBJ2-1 and V is TRBV7-2; 7 positions agree with TRBD2. The CDR3 loop spans 16 amino acids. Germline trimming cut 8 bases from V and 9 bases from J; bases unmatched to any gene: 19. CDR1 and CDR2 from the germline V gene are SGHTA and FQGNSA. CDR3 bases: TGTGCCAGCGTTTCACGGCTAGCGGCCCAGAGGATTGAGCAGTTCTTC. Protein: CASVSRLAAQRIEQFF.

The CDR3 sequence: CASSQPSSEQYF. The CDR3 DNA reads as TGTGCCAGCAGCCAGCCATCGAGCGAGCAGTACTTC. V gene TRBV4-2 combines with J gene TRBJ2-7; D ambiguous. Germline V gives CDR1 LGHNA, CDR2 YNFKEQ. The CDR3 length is 12 residues. V was pared by 3 bases and J by 6 bases, with 9 bases between.

The chain uses TRBV7-2 and TRBJ2-1, with unresolved D. Germline lookup yields CDR1 SGHTA and CDR2 FQGNSA. This CDR3 spans 11 amino acids. Trimming removed 2 bases at V and 8 bases at J, with 4 bases between. The CDR3 DNA follows: TGTGCCAGCAGCTTATCCGATGAGCAGTTCTTC. Translated, it gives CASSLSDEQFF.

The V gene is TRBV4-3, the J gene TRBJ1-2; possible D gene TRBD1, 5 bases. CDR1 is LGHNA, CDR2 YSLEER, per germline. The CDR3 sequence is 13 residues long. Between the trimmed V and J ends, which lost 4 bases and 5 bases, there was a span of 11 bases. The CDR3 DNA follows: TGCGCCAGCAGCCGCGGGGGTAGATATGGCTACACCTTC. This translates into CASSRGGRYGYTF.

The V gene is TRBV15, the J gene TRBJ2-5; D possibly corresponds to TRBD1 (6 bases). CDR3 length: 15 amino acids. Trimming removed 0 bases from V and 2 bases from J, with 10 bases in between. CDR1 is LNHNV and CDR2 is YYDKDF in the germline V gene (reference sequence). CDR3 region: CATSRDGQLQETQYF. CDR3 DNA sequence: TGTGCCACCAGCAGAGATGGACAGCTACAAGAGACCCAGTACTTC. The full variable domain, with the rest looked up from reference TRBV15 and TRBJ2-5, is DAMVIQNPRYQVTQFGKPVTLSCSQTLNHNVMYWYQQKSSQAPKLLFHYYDKDFNNEADTPDNFQSRRPNTSFCFLDIRSPGLGDTAMYLCATSRDGQLQETQYFGPGTRLLVL.

This chain uses TRBV19 with TRBJ2-1, with 7 bases identical to TRBD2. Per germline, CDR1 LNHDA and CDR2 SQIVND (reference sequence). The V gene end was trimmed by 1 base and the J gene end by 8 bases; junction bases not matched to a gene: 11. The CDR3 length is 16 residues. DNA for the CDR3: TGTGCCAGTAGTATAGGGCAGCGGGGAGGACGGTATGAGCAGTTCTTC. This codes for CASSIGQRGGRYEQFF.

The chain has TRBV7-8 and TRBJ2-1; 7 bases are shared with TRBD2. Per the germline V gene, CDR1 is SGHVS and CDR2 is FQNEAQ. CDR3 length equals 18 residues. With V trimmed by 7 bases and J by 0 bases, 15 bases remained unmatched. The CDR3 reads CASNSGWEGTNSYNEQFF. The CDR3 DNA follows: TGTGCCAGCAACTCCGGATGGGAGGGAACTAACTCCTACAATGAGCAGTTCTTC. The full variable domain, in which reference TRBV7-8 and TRBJ2-1 provide the parts outside the CDR3, is GAGVSQSPRYKVAKRGQDVALRCDPISGHVSLFWYQQALGQGPEFLTYFQNEAQLDKSGLPSDRFFAERPEGSVSTLKIQRTQQEDSAVYLCASNSGWEGTNSYNEQFFGPGTRLTVL.

The chain combines TRBV6-5 with TRBJ2-7, with 7 bases that match TRBD2. J was trimmed by 2 bases and V by 4 bases; bases with no gene match: 5. The CDR3 runs to 14 residues. CDR1 is MNHEY and CDR2 is SVGAGI in the germline V gene. The CDR3 DNA follows: TGTGCCAGCAGTTTCTCGGGAGGTCCCTACGAGCAGTACTTC. This translates into CASSFSGGPYEQYF.

The V and J genes are TRBV5-1 and TRBJ2-2; no reliable D call. The germline V gene has CDR1 SGHRS and CDR2 YFSETQ. The V and J ends lost 0 bases and 6 bases respectively, with 6 bases between them. CDR3 size: 13 residues. CDR3 in amino acids: CASSLAVPGELFF. The CDR3 DNA is TGCGCCAGCAGCTTGGCGGTACCCGGGGAGCTGTTTTTT.

The rearrangement links TRBV27 to TRBJ2-3; TRBD1 aligns across 8 bases. The CDR3 runs to 14 residues. Germline assignment: CDR1 MNHEY and CDR2 SMNVEV (reference sequence). J gave up 4 bases and V 3 bases, and 3 bases lay outside the gene matches. The chain's CDR3 is CASSLTGDPDTQYF. The CDR3 DNA reads as TGTGCCAGCAGTTTGACAGGGGATCCAGATACGCAGTATTTT.

V usage is TRBV4-1 and J usage is TRBJ2-3; 14 positions match TRBD2. The V and J ends lost 1 base and 4 bases, in that order; junction bases with no gene match: 10. The CDR3 extends over 19 amino acids. Germline V lookup: CDR1 MGHRA, CDR2 YSYEKL. The chain's CDR3 is CASSQVWTSGGPTADTQYF. The CDR3 DNA reads TGCGCCAGCAGCCAAGTTTGGACTAGCGGGGGGCCGACGGCAGATACGCAGTATTTT.